Below are 12 T cell receptor beta chains sequenced from a single sample in a study of blood T cell repertoires in COVID-19. The data were produced by immunoSEQ multiplex PCR, yet TCRdb's version contains in-frame clones alone and is incomplete. The sample gives approximately 140,000 clones, approximately 90% of which show up once; about 4.1% is in the top ten. Sequenced sample: peripheral blood. The receptors here all came from a woman aged 55 to 70 with active or convalescent COVID-19.

The CDR3 nucleotides read TGTGCCAGCAGCCTCGGAGCAGGGCACTCCTACGAGCAGTACTTC. As protein: CASSLGAGHSYEQYF. The V call is TRBV3-1 (or the pseudogene TRBV3-2), the J call TRBJ2-7; D possibly corresponds to TRBD1 (5 bases). The CDR3 length is 15 residues. CDR1 LGHDT and CDR2 YNNKEL come from the germline V gene (reference sequence). The germline V and J ends were trimmed by 4 bases and 0 bases, with 13 bases remaining between them.

The gene calls are TRBV30 and TRBJ1-2; 9 nucleotides align to TRBD1. The CDR3 consists of 13 residues. Germline-derived CDR1 and CDR2 are GTSNPN and SVGIG (reference sequence). V was pared by 2 bases and J by 6 bases, with 4 bases of the junction left unmatched. As DNA, the CDR3 is TGTGCCTGGAGTACGGGACAGGGTCATGGCTACACCTTC. Translated, it gives CAWSTGQGHGYTF. The whole variable domain, remainder taken from reference TRBV30 and TRBJ1-2, is SQTIHQWPATLVQPVGSPLSLECTVEGTSNPNLYWYRQAAGRGLQLLFYSVGIGQISSEVPQNLSASRPQDRQFILSSKKLLLSDSGFYLCAWSTGQGHGYTFGSGTRLTVV.

The rearrangement joins TRBV18 to TRBJ2-7, with no clear D. CDR1 is KGHSH, CDR2 LQKENI, per germline. The CDR3 has 16 residues. V was clipped by 0 bases and J by 6 bases, with 18 bases between them. The CDR3 nucleotides are TGTGCCAGCTCACCACCGTCTCTTTCAACTCGAGGCGAGCAGTACTTC. It specifies CASSPPSLSTRGEQYF. The full variable domain, rest sourced from reference TRBV18 and TRBJ2-7, is NAGVMQNPRHLVRRRGQEARLRCSPMKGHSHVYWYRQLPEEGLKFMVYLQKENIIDESGMPKERFSAEFPKEGPSILRIQQVVRGDSAAYFCASSPPSLSTRGEQYFGPGTRLTVT.

The gene calls are TRBV25-1 and TRBJ1-6; D is possibly TRBD1 (6 bases). Trimming shortened V by 7 bases and J by 9 bases, and 16 bases separated the two germline ends. CDR3 length equals 14 residues. Germline values: CDR1 MGHDK, CDR2 SYGVNS. CDR3 DNA: TGTGCCAGCACGGCGACAGGTTGGGGTTCACCCCTCCACTTT. Translated: CASTATGWGSPLHF.

This clone was counted between two and nine times. The J gene is TRBJ2-1, the V gene TRBV6-1; 7 bases are shared with TRBD2. The CDR3 extends over 17 amino acids. Per germline, CDR1 MNHNS and CDR2 SASEGT. V lost 0 bases to trimming and J lost 7 bases; unmatched junction nucleotides: 12. The CDR3 nucleotides read TGTGCCAGCAGTGAAGCCTTAGGCGGGGGACCTTGGAATGAGCAGTTCTTC. It is translated as CASSEALGGGPWNEQFF.

The chain employs TRBV18 and TRBJ1-4, with 7 bases identical to TRBD1. V trimming: 2 bases; J trimming: 6 bases; junction bases outside the gene matches: 3. This CDR3 comprises 14 residues. Germline CDR1 is KGHSH and CDR2 is LQKENI. CDR3: CASSPNTGDEKLFF. The DNA for the CDR3 is TGTGCCAGCTCACCAAACACAGGGGATGAAAAACTGTTTTTT.

The chain has TRBV3-1 (or the pseudogene TRBV3-2) and TRBJ2-3; weak D call: TRBD2 (5 bases). Germline V gene lookup returns CDR1 LGHDT and CDR2 YNNKEL (reference sequence). CDR3 size: 16 residues. V lost 1 base, J lost 4 bases, and 15 bases lay in between. CDR3 sequence: CASSQGALAIADTQYF. The CDR3 DNA reads as TGTGCCAGCAGCCAAGGAGCGCTAGCAATTGCAGATACGCAGTATTTT.

The chain carries TRBV5-4 and TRBJ2-7, with D possibly matching TRBD2 (5 bases). This CDR3 is 14 amino acids long. V dropped 4 bases and J dropped 0 bases, with 11 bases sitting between them. Germline V CDR1 and CDR2: SGHNT, YYREEE (reference sequence). DNA for the CDR3: TGTGCCAGCAGCCCCGGAGGTAGCTCCTACGAGCAGTACTTC. This gives the protein CASSPGGSSYEQYF.

The chain has TRBV4-3 and TRBJ2-2; TRBD2 matches 11 bases. V gave up 2 bases and J gave up 1 base; unmatched junction bases: 6. This CDR3 region has 18 residues. Germline V gene sequence: CDR1 LGHNA, CDR2 YSLEER. The CDR3 coding sequence is TGCGCCAGCAGCCAACAACCTAGCGGGGGGAGGAACACCGGGGAGCTGTTTTTT. This sequence encodes CASSQQPSGGRNTGELFF.

V usage is TRBV7-9 and J usage is TRBJ1-4; perhaps TRBD1 as D (6 bases). CDR1 is SEHNR and CDR2 is FQNEAQ in the germline V gene (reference sequence). The V gene lost 5 bases and the J gene lost 4 bases, with 11 bases spanning the gap. The CDR3 is made up of 14 amino acids. The chain's CDR3 is CASSITGNNEKLFF. The CDR3 DNA reads TGTGCCAGCAGCATCACAGGGAATAATGAAAAACTGTTTTTT.

J is TRBJ2-5 and V is TRBV18; D not resolved. V lost 0 bases and J lost 2, with 7 bases in between. Germline lookup yields CDR1 KGHSH and CDR2 LQKENI. This CDR3 is 14 amino acids long. The CDR3 region is CASSPPGHQETQYF. The CDR3, as DNA: TGTGCCAGCTCACCACCGGGCCATCAAGAGACCCAGTACTTC.

The chain has TRBV9 and TRBJ1-4; no clear D. CDR1 and CDR2 from the germline V gene are SGDLS and YYNGEE. The CDR3 has 15 residues. The germline V and J ends were trimmed by 0 bases and 3 bases, with 9 bases remaining between them. The CDR3 DNA follows: TGTGCCAGCAGCGTAGACCACAGACCTAATGAAAAACTGTTTTTT. As protein: CASSVDHRPNEKLFF. The full variable domain, rest sourced from reference TRBV9 and TRBJ1-4, is DSGVTQTPKHLITATGQRVTLRCSPRSGDLSVYWYQQSLDQGLQFLIQYYNGEERAKGNILERFSAQQFPDLHSELNLSSLELGDSALYFCASSVDHRPNEKLFFGSGTQLSVL.